This section outlines one T cell receptor (beta chain) sequence together with its context. No cognate antigen has been identified for it. CDR1 LNHDA and CDR2 SQIVND were looked up in the germline V gene (reference sequence). The CDR3 has 13 amino acids, counting the end cysteine and phenylalanine. DNA was not recorded. A commercial ELISA kit detecting HCMV-specific IgG in serum was used to determine HCMV serostatus. Peripheral blood mononuclear cells were isolated from blood by Ficoll density gradient centrifugation. The run used an Illumina HiSeq 2000. TCR beta cDNA libraries were made by 5'RACE template switching that added a universal primer site and unique molecular identifiers. cDNA synthesis was primed from the TCR beta constant segment, followed by two successive PCR amplification steps. The original methods were these. MIGEC was used to demultiplex reads and group reads by UMI, and MiTCR was used to assemble and quantify clonotypes. Only TCR cDNA sequences supported by at least two reads were kept to exclude erroneous sequences. The tcR package was used for downstream repertoire analysis, with clonotypes matched between fractions based on CDR3 nucleotide sequence plus V segment. VDJmatch was used to annotate antigen specificity against VDJdb, with one amino acid substitution in CDR3 allowed. The reads went through TCRdb reprocessing, and each CDR3 protein sequence gets one entry with no DNA. TCRdb, not the original authors, processed these V and J calls. This sample's table has entries for roughly 380,000 distinct CDR3 sequences. About 5.2% of the sample rests with the top ten.

This record belongs to a study of T cells expressing NK-cell markers (dated by TCRdb to the early 2020s). Some background on the complete study: Three sorted T-cell subsets (CD3+CD56+NKG2C+, CD3+CD56+NKG2C- and CD3+CD56-NKG2C+) from 8 or 9 donors had their TCR beta-chain repertoires profiled. The study sequenced eight donors, all healthy volunteers chosen at random: three men and five women. Among the eight sequenced donors, seven were HCMV-seropositive and one was HCMV-seronegative. Libraries were sequenced as 2 x 150 bp reads on Illumina HiSeq 2000/2500, MiSeq or NextSeq.

The study at large found these results: Those dominant clonotypes were again the most abundant among CD3+CD56-NKG2C+ cells in four donors, at about 25-65%. It remained unclear whether the expanded NKG2C-expressing T cell clones were specific for HCMV antigens. In five to seven donors, the dominant CD3+CD56+NKG2C+ clonotypes were found to rank among the top 10 CD8+ clonotypes and to make up roughly 1.0-7.0% of CD8+ T cells.

The sequenced sample was blood T cells: a sorted CD56 or NKG2C T cell subset, CD4+ or CD8+ T cells, or bulk PBMC T cells (not recorded which). Rearrangement joined TRBV19 to TRBJ2-7; TCRdb's D gene call, TRBD2, goes unchecked for lack of DNA. This receptor was taken from a man aged 18 to 69 in good health. The CDR3 sequence is CASRRDGTYEQYF.